This T cell receptor (beta chain) is from a study of blood T cell repertoires in COVID-19. Looking at the study overall: The samples span acute and convalescent COVID-19 from the United States, Italy and Spain. PBMCs, B-cell-depleted T cells, or T cells were the source of the cDNA or gDNA that made up the material.

Germline V gene sequence: CDR1 SGHTA, CDR2 FQGTGA. There are 12 residues in the CDR3. V shed 4 bases and J 11 bases; nucleotides not matched to a gene: 4. While infection was still active, Seattle patients were enrolled and then followed longitudinally. Methods used by the authors: Reference gene primer amplification yielded estimated nucleated cell counts. Some clones are missing from TCRdb's copy, which holds only in-frame ones; the method was immunoSEQ multiplex PCR. V, J and clone size are those of that table, while D and trimming were read from the DNA. Of more than 300,000 clones listed, 85% to 90% are singletons.

The sample taken for sequencing was peripheral blood. This TCR was recovered from a woman aged 40-49 years with COVID-19, enrolled during active disease. The V call is TRBV7-3, the J call TRBJ2-3, with 9 bases lining up with TRBD1. CDR3 DNA: TGTGCCAGCAGCTCATACAGGGGGCAGCAGTATTTT. This gives the protein CASSSYRGQQYF.